There are many counts of the clone carrying this TCR beta chain. As for time point: sample taken at primary tumor resection. No cell sorting; template was whole RNA from tumor, lung tissue or PBMC. Trimming cost V 1 base and J 2 bases, with 8 bases left between them. Germline V gene lookup returns CDR1 SQVTM and CDR2 ANQGSEA. The CDR3 runs 13 residues. The data stem from a study of spatial heterogeneity in lung cancer. TCRdb analysed the 5' RACE reads with MiXCR anew, one entry per CDR3 protein. Of around 75,000 distinct CDR3 sequences in the sample, less than 15% were seen once. Sample: PBMCs, taken at surgery. The source is a male donor with early-stage non-small cell lung cancer. The chain couples TRBV29-1 to TRBJ1-2; no definite D call. The CDR3 bases are TGCAGCGTTGAAGCCCAGCGGAACTATGGCTACACCTTC. Translation: CSVEAQRNYGYTF.